What follows are 5 T cell receptor beta chains derived from one specimen sequenced in a study of CD8 T cells in Susac syndrome. When the RNA was reverse transcribed, random hexamers were used with an input of roughly 0.5 to 1 ug. One entry per CDR3 protein results from TCRdb running MiXCR on the immunoSEQ multiplex PCR reads. The profile shows 150,000 to 190,000 distinct CDR3 sequences, 95% of them singletons. The sequencing sample was made of CD4+ T cells from PBMCs. These receptors were collected from a human donor with Susac syndrome.

V and J are TRBV18 and TRBJ2-7; D gene ambiguous. Germline V gene data show CDR1 as KGHSH and CDR2 as LQKENI. V lost 3 bases and J 3 bases, leaving 12 bases between the germline ends. The length of the CDR3 is 14 residues. The CDR3: CASSPADSGYEQYF. The CDR3 bases are TGTGCCAGCTCACCCGCGGATTCAGGCTACGAGCAGTACTTC.

The chain carries TRBV9 and TRBJ1-3, with D unclear. The V end was cut by 2 bases, the J end by 2 bases, with 14 bases between. CDR1 SGDLS and CDR2 YYNGEE come from the germline V gene. The length of the CDR3 is 16 residues. The CDR3 DNA follows: TGTGCCAGCAGCGTGGATTTCAGGAGCACTGGAAACACCATATATTTT. Amino acid sequence: CASSVDFRSTGNTIYF.

The table lists this clonotype with a count of one. The chain is built from TRBV3-1 and TRBJ1-2, with D uncertain. V shed 0 bases and J shed 7 bases, with 9 bases lying between them. The CDR3 is 13 amino acids. Germline V CDR1 and CDR2: LGHDT, YNNKEL (reference sequence). CDR3: CASSQDYLSGYTF. In DNA, the CDR3 is TGTGCCAGCAGCCAAGATTATCTCTCTGGCTACACCTTC.

V and J are TRBV19 and TRBJ1-4, with no clear D. The CDR3 covers 15 residues. CDR1 is LNHDA, CDR2 SQIVND, per germline (reference sequence). Trimming stripped 7 bases from V and 5 bases from J, with 17 bases between. The CDR3, as DNA: TGTGCCAGTACTAGGACTGCCATATCGAATGAAAAACTGTTTTTT. It codes for CASTRTAISNEKLFF. Combining the CDR3 with reference TRBV19 and TRBJ1-4 gives the whole variable domain DGGITQSPKYLFRKEGQNVTLSCEQNLNHDAMYWYRQDPGQGLRLIYYSQIVNDFQKGDIAEGYSVSREKKESFPLTVTSAQKNPTAFYLCASTRTAISNEKLFFGSGTQLSVL.

This chain joins TRBV20-1 and TRBJ1-3; D call uncertain. Trimming pared 4 bases from V and 0 bases from J, leaving 10 bases between. Germline V gives CDR1 DFQATT, CDR2 SNEGSKA (reference sequence). CDR3 length: 14 amino acids. The CDR3, as DNA: TGCAGTGCTATCGGACTCCGCTCTGGAAACACCATATATTTT. Translation gives CSAIGLRSGNTIYF.